This T cell receptor (beta chain) was sequenced during a study of cytomegalovirus exposure and HLA in healthy donors. About the study: Counted in an early data release were approximately 85 million unique TCRs from HLA-typed donors. The Caucasian-associated ancestry cluster held about 80% of a few hundred genotyped donors.

V was clipped by 4 bases and J by 8 bases, with 21 bases between them. CDR3 length: 15 amino acids. CDR1 is SGHTS and CDR2 is YDEGEE in the germline V gene. Vbeta (60) and Jbeta (13) primers were used in the PCR. This table comes from immunoSEQ multiplex PCR, and its TCRdb copy is limited to in-frame clones, with some not included. The profile covers around 200,000 clones, with 70% to 80% appearing a single time and 2.5% to 3.5% taken by the ten largest. The chain employs TRBV5-8 and TRBJ2-5; tentatively, D is TRBD2 (6 bases). This TCR derives from a male donor in good health and CMV-seronegative. Sequencing input: PBMCs. The CDR3 sequence: CASSPEGVPGSTQYF. For the CDR3, the DNA is TGTGCCAGCAGCCCGGAAGGGGTACCCGGGAGTACCCAGTACTTC.